Shown below are 2 T cell receptor beta chains from a single sample sequenced in a study of long-term antiretroviral therapy in people with HIV. Version v3.0 of the immunoSEQ assay ran at survey level. Only in-frame clones appear in the TCRdb table, and some are missing; sequencing was by immunoSEQ multiplex PCR. The data show tens of thousands of clones, with almost 85% seen just once and 5.5% held by the top ten. The source material was unsorted PBMCs, sampled 1.1 years before starting antiretroviral therapy. The origin of the receptors is a woman in her twenties or thirties with HIV.

This chain joins TRBV7-6 and TRBJ2-6; the match to TRBD2 covers 8 bases. CDR3 length equals 14 residues. Germline-derived CDR1 and CDR2 are SGHVS and FNYEAQ. J lost 11 bases, V lost 5 bases, and 8 bases had no gene match. CDR3 in DNA: TGTGCCAGCAGCCCCGGGGGGGGTTTAGACGTCCTGACTTTC. It yields the protein CASSPGGGLDVLTF.

This chain connects TRBV29-1 to TRBJ1-2; TRBD1 matches at 8 bases. Germline values: CDR1 SQVTM, CDR2 ANQGSEA. The V gene end was trimmed by 6 bases and the J gene end by 8 bases; junction bases not matched to a gene: 8. This CDR3 has 12 residues. CDR3 protein: CSVMDRAGGYTF. In DNA, the CDR3 is TGCAGCGTGATGGACAGGGCGGGGGGCTACACCTTC.